These T cell receptor beta chains were read from a single sample in a study of blood T cell repertoires in COVID-19. Sequenced by immunoSEQ multiplex PCR; TCRdb stores in-frame clones only, minus some. The sample includes 120,000 to 150,000 clones, about 80% of them seen just once. The sample comprised peripheral blood. These receptor sequences come from a woman of 80 years or more in a cohort sampled during active or convalescent COVID-19. The CDR3 runs from the conserved cysteine through the conserved F or W. Each record gives: J gene, clone size, D gene, V gene, CDR3 DNA, CDR3 protein. The D gene is left open where the match is weak. Size is omitted from some rows. Given values are once, few, many or a class for expanded clones.

TRBJ1-5	few	TRBD1	TRBV7-2	TGTGCCAGCAGTCTAACAGGGGGCAATCAGCCCCAGCATTTT	CASSLTGGNQPQHF
TRBJ2-3	.	TRBD1	TRBV7-9	TGTGCCAGCAGCTTAGGAGGGGGCAGGGGGTCAGATACGCAGTATTTT	CASSLGGGRGSDTQYF
TRBJ1-3	.	.	TRBV9	TGTGCCAGCAGCGGAGCAGGCGGGGCTGGAAACACCATATATTTT	CASSGAGGAGNTIYF
TRBJ1-2	.	.	TRBV6-5	TGTGCCAGCAGCTACACGGGAGGTTATGGCTACACCTTC	CASSYTGGYGYTF
TRBJ2-7	.	.	TRBV11-1	TGTGCCAGCAGCTTAGCAACGTCCCGATGGGGCCACGAGCAGTACTTC	CASSLATSRWGHEQYF
TRBJ2-1	.	TRBD1	TRBV27	TGTGCCACCAGGCTTCGACCGACAGGGGACTACAATGAGCAGTTCTTC	CATRLRPTGDYNEQFF
TRBJ1-2	.	.	TRBV11-2	TGTGCCAGCAGCGCAAGTTTGGGGGGTAGTGGCTACACCTTC	CASSASLGGSGYTF
TRBJ1-3	.	TRBD1	TRBV18	TGTGCCAGCTCAGGGACAGATGGAAACACCATATATTTT	CASSGTDGNTIYF
TRBJ2-7	few	TRBD1	TRBV3-1/TRBV3-2	TGTGCCAGCAGCCCGATAATCGGGACAGCCCCAATCTTC	CASSPIIGTAPIF
TRBJ2-1	.	TRBD2	TRBV5-1	TGCGCCAGCAGCCGAAGCGGGGGAGGCCGCAATGAGCAGTTCTTC	CASSRSGGGRNEQFF
TRBJ2-7	.	.	TRBV4-1	TGCGCCAGCAGCCAAGTGGGGGGACGGAGGCCCTACGAGCAGTACTTC	CASSQVGGRRPYEQYF
TRBJ1-2	.	.	TRBV28	TGTGCCAGCACCCTCGGGGGGTGGAATGGCTACACCTTC	CASTLGGWNGYTF
TRBJ1-4	.	.	TRBV4-1	TGCGCCAGCAGCCAACTAGGGAGTAATGAAAAACTGTTTTTT	CASSQLGSNEKLFF
TRBJ1-1	.	TRBD1	TRBV6-5	TGTGCCAGCAGTTCCCCGGGACAGGCCAAGAACACTGAAGCTTTCTTT	CASSSPGQAKNTEAFF
TRBJ1-6	.	.	TRBV24-1	TGTGCCACCAGTGATTCCCGTGTCCCCAGATCACCCCTCCACTTT	CATSDSRVPRSPLHF
TRBJ2-2	.	TRBD1	TRBV6-1	TGTGCCAGCAGTGAATTTACAGGGGGGAGCGGGGAGCTGTTTTTT	CASSEFTGGSGELFF
TRBJ1-2	.	.	TRBV3-1/TRBV3-2	TGTGCCAGCAGCCAAAGAACAGTCCTCTATGGCTACACCTTC	CASSQRTVLYGYTF
TRBJ2-1	once	TRBD2	TRBV11-2	TGTGCCAGCAGCTTAGGTCCTAGCGGGATATACAATGAGCAGTTCTTC	CASSLGPSGIYNEQFF
TRBJ1-6	.	TRBD1	TRBV6-5	TGTGCCAGCAGTTACGGTAACAGGGGGCTTAATTCACCCCTCCACTTT	CASSYGNRGLNSPLHF
TRBJ1-3	.	TRBD1	TRBV5-5	TGTGCCAGCAGCTTGGAGGACGGGACAGGGCTACTCTACTCTGGAAACACCATATATTTT	CASSLEDGTGLLYSGNTIYF
TRBJ1-1	.	.	TRBV6-6	TGTGCCAGCAGTTACGGGCAGGGGAACACTGAAGCTTTCTTT	CASSYGQGNTEAFF
TRBJ1-1	.	.	TRBV20-1	TGCAGTGCTAGTGCGTTCCCAGGGACATCGAACACTGAAGCTTTCTTT	CSASAFPGTSNTEAFF
TRBJ1-1	.	.	TRBV5-1	TGCGCCAGCAGCGATATCCAGGGATCTGAAGCTTTCTTT	CASSDIQGSEAFF
TRBJ1-4	.	TRBD1	TRBV11-3	TGTGCCAGCAGCCTCCGGACAGGGACTTATGAAAAACTGTTTTTT	CASSLRTGTYEKLFF
TRBJ2-7	.	TRBD1	TRBV29-1	TGCAGCGTTGAGACAGGGGTGGGCGAGCAGTACTTC	CSVETGVGEQYF
TRBJ1-2	.	.	TRBV18	TGTGCCAGCTCACCAGAAGAGGGTAACTATGGCTACACCTTC	CASSPEEGNYGYTF
TRBJ2-5	once	TRBD1	TRBV13	TGTGCCAGCAGCTTAGGACCCACAGGGGTGGAGACCCAGTACTTC	CASSLGPTGVETQYF
TRBJ1-2	.	TRBD1	TRBV5-1	TGCGCCAGCAGCTTGGAGTTCCAGGGGGTGGATGGCTACACCTTC	CASSLEFQGVDGYTF
TRBJ2-1	.	TRBD2	TRBV6-5	TGTGCCAGCAGGGGACTAGCGGGGATTTACAATGAGCAGTTCTTC	CASRGLAGIYNEQFF
TRBJ1-6	few	TRBD1	TRBV4-1	TGCGCCAGCAGCCGACACCAGACAGGGAAAAATTCACCCCTCCACTTT	CASSRHQTGKNSPLHF
TRBJ1-1	.	.	TRBV28	TGTGCCAGCAGTTTAAGCGCTTGGGTCCAGGGGAGTGGATTT	CASSLSAWVQGSGF
TRBJ1-5	.	TRBD1	TRBV19	TGTGCCAGCTTTCCCGGACAGGGGGGGGGAGGGCCCCAGCATTTT	CASFPGQGGGGPQHF
TRBJ1-4	.	.	TRBV5-1	TGCGCCAGCACCTTGACGGGGTCAACTAATGAAAAACTGTTTTTT	CASTLTGSTNEKLFF
TRBJ2-7	few	.	TRBV13	TGTGCCAGCAGCTTCCAGTACGAGCAGTACTTC	CASSFQYEQYF
TRBJ2-1	.	TRBD2	TRBV13	TGTGCCAGCAGCTTAGGACTAGCGGATTACAATGAGCAGTTCTTC	CASSLGLADYNEQFF
TRBJ2-1	.	.	TRBV5-1	TGCGCCAGCAGCCTCGGGACTTTCAATGAGCAGTTCTTC	CASSLGTFNEQFF
TRBJ2-2	.	.	TRBV11-2	TGTGCCAGCAGCTTACTGGTATCGGTCACCGGGGAGCTGTTTTTT	CASSLLVSVTGELFF
TRBJ2-7	.	TRBD2	TRBV6-5	TGTGCCAGCAGCTCCACTAGCGGCGCCTACGAGCAGTACTTC	CASSSTSGAYEQYF
TRBJ2-3	.	.	TRBV28	TGTGCCAGCAGCCCTAGGCCCCGATCACCCGATACGCAGTATTTT	CASSPRPRSPDTQYF
TRBJ1-1	.	TRBD1	TRBV6-1	TGTGCCAGCAGTGAAGCCACTCCGGGACAGGGACTCACTGAAGCTTTCTTT	CASSEATPGQGLTEAFF
TRBJ1-2	once	.	TRBV13	TGTGCCAGCATTAGGTCGGGAGGGAGGTTCGGCTACACCTTC	CASIRSGGRFGYTF
TRBJ2-5	.	TRBD2	TRBV19	TGTGCCAGTAGTATACAGGGAGGGGAGACCCAGTACTTC	CASSIQGGETQYF
TRBJ2-5	.	TRBD1	TRBV4-1	TGCGCCAGCAGCCAGGGGACAGGGGGCGAGACCCAGTACTTC	CASSQGTGGETQYF
TRBJ2-1	once	.	TRBV2	TGTGCCAGCAGTTCCAGGGGTGCCTACAATGAGCAGTTCTTC	CASSSRGAYNEQFF
TRBJ1-1	.	TRBD1	TRBV10-3	TGTGCCATCAATCCGGGACAGTCGTACACTGAAGCTTTCTTT	CAINPGQSYTEAFF
TRBJ1-6	.	TRBD1	TRBV5-1	TGCGCCAGCAGCTTGAGCCTCCGGGACAGGGCCCCGAGGTCCTATAATTCACCCCTCCACTTT	CASSLSLRDRAPRSYNSPLHF
TRBJ1-1	.	.	TRBV7-9	TGTGCCAGCAGCCTCCGGGAACCGTGGCCCACTGAAGCTTTCTTT	CASSLREPWPTEAFF
TRBJ1-1	.	.	TRBV9	TGTGCCAGCAGCGTAGGTAACAGAATGAACACTGAAGCTTTCTTT	CASSVGNRMNTEAFF
TRBJ2-3	.	TRBD2	TRBV6-5	TGTGCCAGCAGTTACTCTAGCGGGGGCTCAACTACGCAGTATTTT	CASSYSSGGSTTQYF
TRBJ2-1	.	.	TRBV5-1	TGCGCCAGCAGCTTGGTATTCGGGAATGAGCAGTTCTTC	CASSLVFGNEQFF
TRBJ2-5	.	TRBD2	TRBV30	TGTGCCTGGAGTTACTGGACTAGCGGACAAGAGACCCAGTACTTC	CAWSYWTSGQETQYF
TRBJ2-6	.	.	TRBV5-6	TGTGCCAGCAGCTACACAGGGTCTGGGGCCAACGTCCTGACTTTC	CASSYTGSGANVLTF